This T cell receptor (beta chain) was sequenced during a study of blood T cell repertoires in COVID-19. Across the study: Both acute and convalescent COVID-19 samples were obtained from the United States, Italy and Spain. Sample material is recorded as cDNA or gDNA derived from T cells, B-cell-depleted T cells, or PBMCs.

In the authors' methods: Using reference gene primer amplification, nucleated cell counts were estimated. Produced via immunoSEQ multiplex PCR; TCRdb's table is partial and in-frame only. V, J and clone size are those of that table, while D and trimming were read from the DNA. The table lists about 50,000 clones, nearly 85% of them singletons, with over 15% in the top ten. Germline values: CDR1 KGHSH, CDR2 LQKENI. V dropped 9 bases and J dropped 4; count of bases not matched to a gene: 11. The CDR3 has 15 residues. The sequenced sample was peripheral blood. V and J are TRBV18 and TRBJ2-5, with 10 bases lining up with TRBD2. The source of this sequence is a man aged 35 to 55 with acute or convalescent COVID-19. CDR3 nucleotide sequence: TGTGCCAGTCAGAACAGCGGGAGGGCCTCAGAGACCCAGTACTTC. This gives the protein CASQNSGRASETQYF.